This TCR beta chain was recovered during a study of T cell repertoires in cytomegalovirus infection. General study results and limits: The cumulative frequency of public TCR beta families distinguished individuals who carried CMV together with the relevant HLA.

Ends included, the CDR3 has 16 residues. Germline V CDR1 and CDR2: LNHNV, YYDKDF (reference sequence). As concerns this clonotype: Its antigen remains unknown. No DNA is shown, since the ends of the CDR3 on it are uncertain; the CDR3 is the one TCRdb lists.

TCRdb recomputed calls from the reads with MiXCR, one row per CDR3 protein. In the table there are around 740,000 distinct CDR3 sequences, roughly 35% of which are singletons. This TCR was sampled from a human donor in good health (CMV status not recorded). Some clones in this sample may be carry-over from other donors' samples. The rearrangement joins TRBV15 to TRBJ2-7; TRBD2 is the table's D call, not checked against the DNA. The sequenced material came from PBMCs. CDR3 protein: CATSPFGSGTSGSRDF.